This is a list of T cell receptor beta chains from one sample in a study of CD8 T cells in Susac syndrome. TCRdb reprocessed the immunoSEQ multiplex PCR reads with MiXCR, giving one entry per CDR3 protein. The sample lists roughly 330,000 distinct CDR3 sequences; 92% were seen once. Source material: CD4+ T cells from PBMCs. The receptor source for this set is a human donor with multiple sclerosis. The CDR3 runs from the conserved cysteine through the conserved F or W. The order of the fields is J gene, clone size, V gene, D gene, CDR3 protein, CDR3 DNA. The D gene is left open where the match is weak. Only some rows state a clone size, as once, few, many or a class for expanded clones.

>TRBJ2-2|-|TRBV20-1|-
CSARSPGPARTGELFF
TGCAGTGCTAGATCTCCGGGACCGGCTAGAACCGGGGAGCTGTTTTTT
>TRBJ2-1|-|TRBV12-3/TRBV12-4|TRBD1
CASSLGQGGSYNEQFF
TGTGCCAGCAGTCTCGGACAGGGTGGGTCCTACAATGAGCAGTTCTTC
>TRBJ2-5|-|TRBV29-1|TRBD2
CSVGDSGGETQYF
TGCAGCGTCGGCGACTCGGGGGGGGAGACCCAGTACTTC
>TRBJ1-1|once|TRBV7-8|-
CASSLGRHTEAFF
TGTGCCAGCAGCTTAGGCAGACACACTGAAGCTTTCTTT
>TRBJ2-3|-|TRBV7-9|-
CASSLDKRLTDTQYF
TGTGCCAGCAGCTTAGACAAGCGCCTCACAGATACGCAGTATTTT
>TRBJ2-3|-|TRBV11-1|-
CASSSSRGGTHTQYF
TGTGCCAGCAGCTCCAGCCGCGGAGGGACCCATACGCAGTATTTT
>TRBJ2-7|-|TRBV13|-
CASGRDGSSYEQYF
TGTGCCAGCGGTAGGGACGGTAGCTCCTACGAGCAGTACTTC
>TRBJ2-4|-|TRBV12-3/TRBV12-4|-
CASRPGQNLAKNIQYF
TGTGCCAGCAGACCTGGACAGAACTTAGCCAAAAACATTCAGTACTTC
>TRBJ2-3|-|TRBV5-1|-
CASSLDDSQVDTQYF
TGCGCCAGCAGCTTGGACGACTCCCAGGTGGATACGCAGTATTTT
>TRBJ1-6|-|TRBV25-1|-
CASSESGRGRSPLHF
TGTGCCAGCAGTGAATCGGGCAGGGGTCGTTCACCCCTCCACTTT
>TRBJ2-7|-|TRBV7-8|-
CASIPDRTTGNEQYF
TGTGCCAGCATCCCGGACCGAACAACAGGTAACGAGCAGTACTTC
>TRBJ2-1|-|TRBV20-1|-
CSASRPGLNEQFF
TGCAGTGCTAGTCGACCGGGACTCAATGAGCAGTTCTTC
>TRBJ2-7|-|TRBV9|-
CASSVAGVGIYEQYF
TGTGCCAGCAGCGTAGCAGGGGTTGGGATCTACGAGCAGTACTTC
>TRBJ2-1|-|TRBV19|-
CASSIDLSNEQFF
TGTGCCAGTAGTATAGATCTTAGCAATGAGCAGTTCTTC
>TRBJ1-3|few|TRBV29-1|-
CSVGSSGNTIYF
TGCAGCGTTGGTTCCTCTGGAAACACCATATATTTT
>TRBJ2-1|-|TRBV12-3/TRBV12-4|-
CASSLNGNEQFF
TGTGCCAGCAGTTTAAATGGGAATGAGCAGTTCTTC
>TRBJ1-1|-|TRBV5-1|TRBD1
CASSFGGRGRGGTEAFF
TGCGCCAGCAGCTTCGGTGGAAGGGGGCGCGGGGGCACTGAAGCTTTCTTT
>TRBJ2-1|-|TRBV5-6|TRBD1
CASSRIGRTGFGEQFF
TGTGCCAGCAGCCGAATTGGACGGACAGGTTTTGGTGAGCAGTTCTTC
>TRBJ1-4|-|TRBV7-2|-
CASSFKVTAGGEKLFF
TGTGCCAGCAGCTTCAAGGTGACAGCAGGAGGTGAAAAACTGTTTTTT
>TRBJ2-7|-|TRBV18|-
CASHNDSIYYEQYF
TGTGCCAGCCACAACGACTCGATTTACTACGAGCAGTACTTC
>TRBJ1-5|-|TRBV6-1|-
CASSESPGNSNQPQHF
TGTGCCAGCAGTGAATCTCCAGGGAATAGCAATCAGCCCCAGCATTTT
>TRBJ1-1|-|TRBV29-1|TRBD1
CSVRGTAMNTEAFF
TGCAGCGTTAGGGGGACAGCCATGAACACTGAAGCTTTCTTT
>TRBJ2-5|-|TRBV19|-
CASSTQGSLRETQYF
TGTGCCAGTAGTACCCAGGGGTCCCTTCGGGAGACCCAGTACTTC
>TRBJ2-7|-|TRBV29-1|TRBD2
CSVYAGGPYEQYF
TGCAGCGTTTATGCGGGAGGGCCGTACGAGCAGTACTTC
>TRBJ1-6|-|TRBV30|-
CAWSVGVRKRSPLHF
TGTGCCTGGAGTGTGGGTGTTCGTAAGAGATCACCCCTCCACTTT
>TRBJ2-2|-|TRBV2|-
CATRVSYTGELFF
TGTGCCACGCGGGTCTCCTACACCGGGGAGCTGTTTTTT
>TRBJ1-1|-|TRBV20-1|-
CSARDGGPTEAFF
TGCAGTGCTAGAGATGGTGGACCCACTGAAGCTTTCTTT
>TRBJ2-3|-|TRBV10-3|-
CAISERADTQYF
TGTGCCATCAGTGAGCGTGCAGATACGCAGTATTTT
>TRBJ2-1|-|TRBV5-6|TRBD2
CASTLGPSGGREQFF
TGTGCCAGCACTCTAGGGCCTAGCGGGGGTCGGGAGCAGTTCTTC
>TRBJ2-7|-|TRBV7-9|-
CASSSTGLSFSDPYEQYF
TGTGCCAGCAGCTCTACAGGCCTGTCTTTCTCTGACCCCTACGAGCAGTACTTC
>TRBJ1-1|-|TRBV6-2/TRBV6-3|-
CASSRARNTEAFF
TGTGCCAGCAGTCGCGCCCGGAACACTGAAGCTTTCTTT
>TRBJ1-2|-|TRBV13|-
CASSRGRGGLNTF
TGTGCCAGCAGCCGCGGGAGGGGAGGACTGAACACCTTC
>TRBJ2-5|-|TRBV6-1|TRBD1
CASSEAVGQGIWETQYF
TGTGCCAGCAGTGAAGCTGTGGGACAGGGGATCTGGGAGACCCAGTACTTC
>TRBJ1-1|-|TRBV18|-
CASSPPLGTEAFF
TGTGCCAGCTCACCACCGCTCGGCACTGAAGCTTTCTTT
>TRBJ2-6|once|TRBV7-9|-
CASSLVGGANVLTF
TGTGCCAGCAGCTTAGTGGGAGGGGCCAACGTCCTGACTTTC
>TRBJ2-7|-|TRBV20-1|TRBD2
CSATPLSGRGYEQYF
TGCAGTGCCACCCCTCTTAGCGGGAGGGGTTACGAGCAGTACTTC
>TRBJ1-5|few|TRBV5-1|-
CASSLWGDHISGQPQHF
TGCGCCAGCAGCTTGTGGGGGGATCACATCTCGGGGCAGCCCCAGCATTTT
>TRBJ1-2|-|TRBV19|-
CASSARGYGYTF
TGTGCCAGTAGTGCCAGGGGATATGGCTACACCTTC
>TRBJ2-1|-|TRBV20-1|TRBD2
CSVTTSDHYNEQFF
TGCAGTGTTACGACTAGCGACCACTACAATGAGCAGTTCTTC
>TRBJ2-7|-|TRBV7-9|TRBD1
CASSSSLWDRPYEQYF
TGTGCCAGCAGCTCGTCTTTGTGGGACAGGCCCTACGAGCAGTACTTC
>TRBJ2-3|-|TRBV9|-
CASSPAGSSDTQYF
TGTGCCAGCAGCCCCGCTGGATCGTCAGATACGCAGTATTTT
>TRBJ1-3|-|TRBV12-3/TRBV12-4|-
CASSFGRSGNTIYF
TGTGCCAGCAGTTTCGGAAGATCTGGAAACACCATATATTTT
>TRBJ2-7|-|TRBV4-2|-
CASSQVRGAYEQYF
TGTGCCAGCAGCCAAGTCCGGGGGGCTTACGAGCAGTACTTC
>TRBJ1-3|-|TRBV3-1|-
CASSQGPNSGNTIYF
TGTGCCAGCAGCCAAGGACCGAACTCTGGAAACACCATATATTTT
>TRBJ2-3|-|TRBV7-3|-
CASSLRGGTVGTDTQYF
TGTGCCAGCAGCTTAAGGGGCGGGACTGTGGGAACAGATACGCAGTATTTT
>TRBJ2-5|-|TRBV2|-
CASSAGVETQYF
TGTGCCAGCAGCGCAGGGGTAGAGACCCAGTACTTC
>TRBJ1-5|-|TRBV18|-
CASSGGVLSNQPQHF
TGTGCCAGCTCAGGGGGGGTCCTTAGCAATCAGCCCCAGCATTTT
>TRBJ1-3|-|TRBV3-1|-
CASSPGLLNTIYF
TGTGCCAGCAGCCCAGGATTACTAAACACCATATATTTT
>TRBJ1-5|-|TRBV20-1|-
CSAGQRSNQPQHF
TGCAGTGCTGGACAGCGGAGCAATCAGCCCCAGCATTTT
>TRBJ2-7|-|TRBV19|TRBD2
CASSRRTSGRVYEQYF
TGTGCCAGTAGTAGGAGGACTAGCGGGAGGGTCTACGAGCAGTACTTC
>TRBJ1-1|-|TRBV30|-
CAWSVLGLGRQNTEAFF
TGTGCCTGGAGTGTACTAGGGTTAGGCAGGCAGAACACTGAAGCTTTCTTT
>TRBJ2-5|-|TRBV9|TRBD2
CASSVTSGGGTQYF
TGTGCCAGCAGCGTCACTAGCGGGGGGGGGACCCAGTACTTC
>TRBJ1-1|once|TRBV18|-
CASSMGRKNTEAFF
TGTGCCAGCTCGATGGGACGGAAAAACACTGAAGCTTTCTTT
>TRBJ1-5|-|TRBV6-1|-
CASKWRRGGNQPQHF
TGTGCCAGCAAGTGGCGGCGGGGGGGCAATCAGCCCCAGCATTTT
>TRBJ1-4|-|TRBV9|TRBD1
CASSASGQGYEKLFF
TGTGCCAGCAGCGCCTCGGGACAGGGGTATGAAAAACTGTTTTTT
>TRBJ1-2|-|TRBV29-1|TRBD1
CSVGETGASGYTF
TGCAGCGTTGGGGAGACAGGGGCGTCCGGCTACACCTTC